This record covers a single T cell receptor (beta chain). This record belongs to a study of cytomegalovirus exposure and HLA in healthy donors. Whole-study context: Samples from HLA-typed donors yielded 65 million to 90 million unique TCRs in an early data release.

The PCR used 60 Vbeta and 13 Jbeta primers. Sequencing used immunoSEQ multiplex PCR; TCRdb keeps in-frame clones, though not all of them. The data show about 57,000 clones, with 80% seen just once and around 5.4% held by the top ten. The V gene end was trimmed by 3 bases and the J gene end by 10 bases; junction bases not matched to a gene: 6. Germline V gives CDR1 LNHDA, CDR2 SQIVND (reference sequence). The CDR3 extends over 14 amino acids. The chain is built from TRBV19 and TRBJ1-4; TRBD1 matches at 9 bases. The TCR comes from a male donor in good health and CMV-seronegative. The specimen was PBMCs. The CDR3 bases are TGTGCCAGTAGTATCCCGGGACAGGGCGCAAAACTGTTTTTT. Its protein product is CASSIPGQGAKLFF.